This T cell receptor (beta chain) was found in a study of blood T cell repertoires in COVID-19. Across the whole study: There were acute and convalescent COVID-19 samples, and they came from the United States, Italy and Spain. T cells, B-cell-depleted T cells, or PBMCs provided the cDNA or gDNA that served as material.

With V trimmed by 4 bases and J by 1 base, 4 bases remained unmatched. This CDR3 comprises 16 residues. The germline V gene has CDR1 MNHNS and CDR2 SASEGT. In the original workflow: Estimated nucleated cell counts came from reference gene primer amplification. Method: immunoSEQ multiplex PCR; TCRdb's copy keeps in-frame clones and lacks some. V and J calls and clone size are those listed in that table; D and trimming were worked out from the DNA. The sample carries some 82,000 clones, about 83% recorded once. The sequence derives from an elderly man with active or convalescent COVID-19. The chain has TRBV6-1 and TRBJ2-2, with 9 positions matching TRBD1. Source material: peripheral blood. The CDR3 loop is CASSGRDRENTGELFF. For the CDR3, the DNA is TGTGCCAGCAGTGGCCGGGACAGGGAGAACACCGGGGAGCTGTTTTTT.